This T cell receptor (beta chain) came from a study of T cells in Graves' hyperthyroidism and ophthalmopathy. Study-level information: Pretreatment peripheral blood was obtained at initial diagnosis.

Many counts were recorded for this clonotype. Amplified regions were TCR beta CDR3 sequences from RNA transcripts. Researchers ran a first-round RT-PCR on the TCR CDR3 using the HTBI primer set. From the multiplex PCR reads, TCRdb called clonotypes with MiXCR, one entry per CDR3 protein. Of 470,000 or so distinct CDR3 sequences in the sample, 20% are singletons; the top ten hold roughly 29%. PBMCs came from about 10 ml fresh peripheral blood. The CDR3 consists of 15 residues. The V end was cut by 5 bases, the J end by 2 bases, with 13 bases between. In germline, CDR1 is LGHNT, CDR2 FRNRAP. The receptor was isolated from a man aged 18 to 29 with Graves' hyperthyroidism. The specimen was blood. V usage is TRBV12-5 and J usage is TRBJ1-3, with D possibly being TRBD1 (5 bases). Here the CDR3 reads CASGLEAGTGNTIYF. CDR3 DNA sequence: TGTGCTAGTGGTCTGGAAGCAGGGACTGGAAACACCATATATTTT.